Here is one T cell receptor beta chain with its context. Germline V gives CDR1 SGHTA, CDR2 FQGNSA. The length of the CDR3 is 15 residues. V trimming: 7 bases; J trimming: 3 bases; junction bases outside the gene matches: 10. In the source study's methods: Amplifying reference gene primers gave estimates of nucleated cell counts. The assay was immunoSEQ multiplex PCR, and TCRdb's table has in-frame clones only and misses some. That table supplies the V and J calls and clone size; D and trimming were determined from the DNA. The sample holds 65,000 to 100,000 clones; 65% to 85% are singletons and the top ten take around 15%. The sample belongs to a study of blood T cell repertoires in COVID-19. Across the study: The study drew acute and convalescent COVID-19 samples from the United States, Italy and Spain. Sources were T cells, B-cell-depleted T cells, or PBMCs; the material itself was cDNA or gDNA.

The sequenced material came from peripheral blood. This chain joins TRBV7-2 and TRBJ2-3, with 7 positions matching TRBD1. The source of this sequence is a woman of 80 years or more with acute or convalescent COVID-19. The CDR3 loop reads CASTRTGGGTDTQYF. CDR3 nucleotides: TGTGCCAGCACCCGGACAGGCGGTGGGACAGATACGCAGTATTTT.